The 3 T cell receptor beta chains reported below all come from one sample, sequenced in a study of CD8 T cell repertoires and HIV-1 epitope variants. Profiling relied on immunoSEQ multiplex PCR, and the TCRdb table lists in-frame clones only, not all of them. The profile shows 90,000 or so clones, roughly four fifths of them singletons. The sample taken for sequencing was uncultured baseline CD8+ T cells from peripheral blood mononuclear cells (PBMCs). The receptor source for this set is a male donor with HIV.

The chain recombines TRBV5-1 with TRBJ2-1, with D maybe TRBD2 (6 bases). Germline V lookup: CDR1 SGHRS, CDR2 YFSETQ. This CDR3 contains 15 residues. The V end was cut by 4 bases, the J end by 0 bases, with 11 bases between. CDR3 sequence: CASSAPSDSYNEQFF. The DNA of the CDR3 is TGCGCCAGCAGCGCACCTAGCGACTCCTACAATGAGCAGTTCTTC.

This chain uses TRBV29-1 with TRBJ2-1; D remains ambiguous. The CDR3 totals 15 residues. Trimming removed 0 bases from V and 6 bases from J, with 15 bases in between. CDR1 SQVTM and CDR2 ANQGSEA come from the germline V gene. CDR3 sequence: CSVEDLLGYGNEQFF. The CDR3 DNA is TGCAGCGTTGAAGATCTTCTGGGGTACGGCAATGAGCAGTTCTTC.

This chain uses TRBV9 with TRBJ1-6; weak D call: TRBD1 (6 bases). This CDR3 has 14 residues. With 3 bases removed from V and 4 bases from J, the gap between germline ends came to 8 bases. Germline CDR1 reads SGDLS; CDR2 reads YYNGEE. The CDR3 DNA reads as TGTGCCAGCAGCGCAGGGGCGTATAATTCACCCCTCCACTTT. Translated: CASSAGAYNSPLHF.